The 16 T cell receptor beta chains listed next were all sequenced from one sample in a study of shared clonotypes between healthy human individuals. The method was immunoSEQ multiplex PCR; TCRdb's version includes in-frame clones alone and lacks a portion of them. Here the sample spans roughly 720,000 clones, about 90% being singletons. The sample taken for sequencing was memory CD8+ T cells from PBMCs. Subset reported: CD45RO+ cells pooled with CCR7-negative TemRA cells. These receptors were collected from a man aged 18 to 29 in good health. Some clones in this sample may be carry-over from other donors' samples.

In the case of this clone: The sample holds other DNA sequences that translate to the same CDR3. The chain carries TRBV9 and TRBJ2-2; TRBD1 matches at 10 bases. Germline assignment: CDR1 SGDLS and CDR2 YYNGEE. V gave up 4 bases and J gave up 1 base; unmatched junction bases: 4. The CDR3 has 16 amino acids. The CDR3 loop reads CASSTRTGGNTGELFF. The CDR3 DNA sequence: TGTGCCAGCAGCACTCGGACAGGGGGGAACACCGGGGAGCTGTTTTTT.

The chain links TRBV27 to TRBJ2-3; 8 nucleotides agree with TRBD2. The CDR3 is 16 amino acids. The V gene end was trimmed by 5 bases and the J gene end by 2 bases; junction bases not matched to a gene: 9. The V gene's germline CDR1 is MNHEY and CDR2 SMNVEV (reference sequence). The CDR3 reads CASSRRLARNTDTQYF. The CDR3 DNA reads TGTGCCAGCAGTCGCCGACTAGCGAGAAACACAGATACGCAGTATTTT.

The chain carries TRBV27 and TRBJ2-7, with D possibly TRBD2 on 6 matching bases. The CDR3 contains 13 residues. The ends were cut back, 5 bases at V and 6 bases at J, with 14 bases in the middle. Germline CDR1 reads MNHEY; CDR2 reads SMNVEV (reference sequence). CDR3 bases: TGTGCCAGCAGTCTAGACGGGGGATTCGAGCAGTACTTC. Translation: CASSLDGGFEQYF.

The chain employs TRBV19 and TRBJ2-4; 8 bases match TRBD1. Losses at the gene ends were 9 bases for V and 6 bases for J; bases not matched to a gene: 7. CDR3 size: 13 residues. Germline V CDR1 and CDR2: LNHDA, SQIVND (reference sequence). The CDR3 region has the DNA TGTGCCAGCATCCCTCAGGGGGCAAACATTCAGTACTTC. It yields the protein CASIPQGANIQYF.

V usage is TRBV2 and J usage is TRBJ2-5; unclear D gene. Near its end, the DNA agrees better with TRBJ2-7, so the J call may be wrong. Germline values: CDR1 SNHLY, CDR2 FYNNEI. The CDR3 contains 12 residues. In DNA form, the CDR3 reads TGTGCCAGCAGTGAGCTGATCTACGAGCAGTACTTC. This translates into CASSELIYEQYF.

This clone was seen a handful of times. The CDR3 reads CAWSVNDWQNTGELFF. CDR3 nucleotides: TGTGCCTGGAGTGTTAATGACTGGCAGAACACCGGGGAGCTGTTTTTT. This rearrangement joins TRBV30 to TRBJ2-2; no definite D call. The germline gives CDR1 GTSNPN, CDR2 SVGIG (reference sequence). Trimming left V 0 bases short and J 1 base short, with 12 bases between. This CDR3 spans 16 amino acids.

The V call is TRBV7-9, the J call TRBJ2-4; 15 nucleotides align to TRBD2. The CDR3 extends over 17 amino acids. With 3 bases clipped from V and 8 bases from J, the junction kept 8 bases outside the gene matches. Germline values: CDR1 SEHNR, CDR2 FQNEAQ (reference sequence). The CDR3 DNA is TGTGCCAGCAGCTTGCGGACTAGCGGGAGGGCCGGGGACATTCAGTACTTC. Translated: CASSLRTSGRAGDIQYF.

The chain recombines TRBV5-1 with TRBJ1-4; a possible D gene is TRBD1 (5 bases). Germline values: CDR1 SGHRS, CDR2 YFSETQ. The CDR3 contains 18 residues. The V end lost 0 bases, the J end lost 4 bases, and 19 bases lay between the germline ends. CDR3 sequence: CASSLDVVRTQGNEKLFF. The CDR3 DNA is TGCGCCAGCAGCTTGGATGTGGTACGGACTCAGGGTAATGAAAAACTGTTTTTT.

The J gene is TRBJ1-6, the V gene TRBV30, with a tentative D call TRBD1 (5 bases). Deletions cut 0 bases from V and 10 bases from J, with 16 bases between. Germline V gene lookup returns CDR1 GTSNPN and CDR2 SVGIG (reference sequence). The CDR3 totals 15 residues. The CDR3 nucleotides are TGTGCCTGGAGTGTACTCGGTACGGGGGGGTCACCCCTCCACTTT. As protein: CAWSVLGTGGSPLHF.

V and J are TRBV29-1 and TRBJ2-7, with TRBD1 matching over 8 bases. Germline V gives CDR1 SQVTM, CDR2 ANQGSEA. The CDR3 loop spans 12 amino acids. The V gene end was trimmed by 4 bases and the J gene end by 4 bases; junction bases not matched to a gene: 3. The CDR3 sequence: CSVGQGIYEQYF. Here the CDR3 DNA reads TGCAGCGTTGGACAGGGGATTTACGAGCAGTACTTC.

The rearrangement joins TRBV19 to TRBJ2-6; TRBD1 is a possible D gene (5 bases). Trimming took off 7 bases at V and 0 bases at J, with 22 bases between the two ends. CDR3 length: 19 amino acids. Germline loops: CDR1 LNHDA, CDR2 SQIVND (reference sequence). The CDR3: CASTPRRVRRRSGANVLTF. The CDR3 region has the DNA TGTGCCAGTACCCCCCGCAGGGTCCGGCGGCGCTCTGGGGCCAACGTCCTGACTTTC. The full variable domain, with the rest looked up from reference TRBV19 and TRBJ2-6, is DGGITQSPKYLFRKEGQNVTLSCEQNLNHDAMYWYRQDPGQGLRLIYYSQIVNDFQKGDIAEGYSVSREKKESFPLTVTSAQKNPTAFYLCASTPRRVRRRSGANVLTFGAGSRLTVL.

The chain links TRBV4-1 to TRBJ2-1; 16 bases align to TRBD2. V dropped 4 bases and J dropped 8; count of bases not matched to a gene: 2. The CDR3 has 15 amino acids. Germline-derived CDR1 and CDR2 are MGHRA and YSYEKL. CDR3 bases: TGCGCCAGCAGCCTGGGGACTAGCGGGAGGGATGAGCAGTTCTTC. This gives the protein CASSLGTSGRDEQFF.

V usage is TRBV28 and J usage is TRBJ1-5, with TRBD1 identical over 9 bases. Germline V gives CDR1 MDHEN, CDR2 SYDVKM. The trim removed 9 bases at V and 6 bases at J, leaving 3 bases unmatched. This CDR3 has 12 residues. For the CDR3, the DNA is TGTGCCAGTTACAGGGGGCTTCAGCCCCAGCATTTT. As protein: CASYRGLQPQHF.

The chain has TRBV28 and TRBJ1-5, with 8 positions matching TRBD1. CDR3 length equals 16 residues. J gave up 2 bases and V 6 bases, and 9 bases lay outside the gene matches. CDR1 is MDHEN and CDR2 is SYDVKM in the germline V gene. The CDR3 loop reads CASSQETGEGNQPQHF. In DNA form, the CDR3 reads TGTGCCAGCAGCCAGGAGACAGGGGAGGGCAATCAGCCCCAGCATTTT.

The chain carries TRBV6-5 and TRBJ2-1, with D possibly matching TRBD1 (6 bases). This CDR3 region has 13 residues. Germline lookup yields CDR1 MNHEY and CDR2 SVGAGI. V lost 4 bases and J lost 6, with 10 bases in between. CDR3 sequence (DNA): TGTGCCAGCAGTTCGACAGGTCCCAATGAGCAGTTCTTC. As protein: CASSSTGPNEQFF.

The chain combines TRBV7-9 with TRBJ2-2, with D possibly matching TRBD2 (6 bases). Germline loops: CDR1 SEHNR, CDR2 FQNEAQ (reference sequence). This CDR3 region has 15 residues. Between the trimmed V and J ends, which lost 5 bases and 7 bases, there was a span of 17 bases. CDR3 bases: TGTGCCAGCAGCGCGACCGGGACTGATGGCGGGGAGCTGTTTTTT. This translates into CASSATGTDGGELFF.